This T cell receptor (beta chain) emerged from a study of CD8+CD57+ T cells in acquired aplastic anemia. Study-wide background: Mean DNA quantity obtained from sorted CD4+ and CD8+ cells was about 3.2 ug. Healthy donors averaged about 9.8 million reads for CD4+ cells. Whole-study findings and limits: Comparison of patients with controls identified about 27 shared CD8+ CDR3 sequences. No significant patient-versus-control difference appeared in CD8+ Simpson's diversity.

Germline assignment: CDR1 SGHTA and CDR2 FQGNSA. This CDR3 comprises 16 residues. J lost 15 bases, V lost 5 bases, and 16 bases had no gene match. Using genomic DNA as the template, TCR beta VDJ and CDR3 profiling was carried out. TCRdb processed the reads anew with MiXCR; each CDR3 protein has one entry. The table includes hundreds of thousands of distinct CDR3 sequences, 65% to 75% detected once. Remarks on this clonotype: Antigen unknown.

Source material: sorted CD4+, CD8+, or CD8+CD57+ T cells (not recorded which) from PBMCs. This rearrangement joins TRBV7-2 to TRBJ1-6; TRBD1 matches at 10 bases. The TCR originated in a human donor in good health, serving as a control. The CDR3 spells CASSLTGGRGYTFLHF. DNA for the CDR3: TGTGCCAGCAGCCTGACAGGGGGCCGTGGCTACACCTTCCTCCACTTT.